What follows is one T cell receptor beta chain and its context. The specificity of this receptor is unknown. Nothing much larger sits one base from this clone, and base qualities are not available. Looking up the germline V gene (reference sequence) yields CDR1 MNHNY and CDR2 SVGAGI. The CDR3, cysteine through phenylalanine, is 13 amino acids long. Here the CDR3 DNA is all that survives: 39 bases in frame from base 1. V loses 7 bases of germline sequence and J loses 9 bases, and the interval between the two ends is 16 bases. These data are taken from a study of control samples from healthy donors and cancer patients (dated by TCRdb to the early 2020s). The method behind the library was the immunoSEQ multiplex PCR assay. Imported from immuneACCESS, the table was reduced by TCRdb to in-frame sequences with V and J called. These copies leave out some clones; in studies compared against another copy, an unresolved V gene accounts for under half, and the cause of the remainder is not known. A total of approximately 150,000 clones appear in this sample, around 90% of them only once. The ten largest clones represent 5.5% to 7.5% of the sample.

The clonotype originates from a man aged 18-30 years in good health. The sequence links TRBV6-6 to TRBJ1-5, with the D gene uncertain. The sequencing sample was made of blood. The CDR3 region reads CASTPREARPQHF. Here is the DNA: TGTGCCAGCACCCCGCGGGAGGCTCGGCCCCAGCATTTT.